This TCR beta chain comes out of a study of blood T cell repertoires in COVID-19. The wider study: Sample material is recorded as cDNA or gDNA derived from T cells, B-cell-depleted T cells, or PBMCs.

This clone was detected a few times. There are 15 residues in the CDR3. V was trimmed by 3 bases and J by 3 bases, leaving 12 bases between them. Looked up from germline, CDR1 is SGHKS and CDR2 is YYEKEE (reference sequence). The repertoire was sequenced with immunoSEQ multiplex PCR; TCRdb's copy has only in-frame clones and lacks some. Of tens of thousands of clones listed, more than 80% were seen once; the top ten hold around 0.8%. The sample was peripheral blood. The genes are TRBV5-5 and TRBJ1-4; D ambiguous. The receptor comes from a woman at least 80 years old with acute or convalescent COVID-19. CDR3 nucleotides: TGTGCCAGCAGCTCCCGAGGAGGGTCTAATGAAAAACTGTTTTTT. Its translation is CASSSRGGSNEKLFF.